The entry below describes one TCR beta chain. As originally analysed: The assay estimated nucleated cells by amplifying reference gene primers. Some clones are missing from TCRdb's copy, which holds only in-frame ones; the method was immunoSEQ multiplex PCR. V and J calls and clone size are those listed in that table; D and trimming were worked out from the DNA. Seen here are under 150,000 clones, 75% to 90% observed once, and the top ten hold about 2.2%. This sample stems from a study of blood T cell repertoires in COVID-19. V dropped 0 bases and J dropped 3 bases, with 13 bases sitting between them. Germline loops: CDR1 SGHTA, CDR2 FQGNSA. The CDR3 covers 16 residues.

This chain links TRBV7-2 with TRBJ2-3; no firm D call. The receptor comes from a man under 40 with acute or convalescent COVID-19. Material for sequencing was peripheral blood. Here the CDR3 DNA reads TGTGCCAGCAGCTTAGCCTTCACCCTCGGGACAGATACGCAGTATTTT. It specifies CASSLAFTLGTDTQYF.